This TCR beta chain appears in the sequencing data of a study of shared T cell receptors in the human thymus (dated by TCRdb to 2020 to 2022). Study-level background: The study investigated the way shared, self-reactive T-cell receptor alpha chains are produced in the human thymus.

On this clone: Its antigen is still unknown. No base-level quality is on record; no much larger clone is a single base apart.

There are 12 amino acids in the CDR3, from cysteine to phenylalanine inclusive. The DNA shown is the 36-base CDR3, in frame from base 1. V was cut back by 2 bases and J by 6 bases, leaving a gap of 7 bases between them. CDR1 and CDR2 (LNHNV, YYDKDF) derive from the germline V gene (reference sequence). The library relied on the immunoSEQ multiplex PCR assay. TCRdb retrieved this table from immuneACCESS and kept in-frame rearrangements only. Not all clones are present; in checked studies, unresolved V genes account for under half, and no reason is known for the remainder. This sample gives hundreds of thousands of clones in total; approximately 95% of them show up just once. Around 0.019% of the sample comes from the top ten.

The sequencing input was thymocytes. The receptor chain draws on TRBV15 and TRBJ2-5, with the identity of the D gene unclear. The receptor was isolated from a human donor. The CDR3: CATSRPPKTQYF. The base sequence is TGTGCCACCAGCAGACCCCCCAAGACCCAGTACTTC.